A single sample is the source of the 4 T cell receptor beta chains below, sequenced in a study of blood T cell repertoires in COVID-19. The data were produced by immunoSEQ multiplex PCR, yet TCRdb's version contains in-frame clones alone and is incomplete. The repertoire holds some 260,000 clones, with approximately 90% as singletons. Sequencing used peripheral blood. These receptors originate from a woman aged 40 to 50 who had recovered from COVID-19.

V usage is TRBV6-5 and J usage is TRBJ2-7, with 10 bases identical to TRBD1. Unmatched junction bases numbered 7, after V lost 11 bases and J lost 0 bases. The V gene's germline CDR1 is MNHEY and CDR2 SVGAGI. This CDR3 is built from 14 residues. The CDR3 spells CAAGTGDSSYEQYF. The CDR3 DNA reads TGTGCCGCCGGGACAGGGGATAGCTCCTACGAGCAGTACTTC.

The DNA of the CDR3 is TGTGCCAGCAGCCAAACCCGGGACAGGAGGTGGGAGACCCAGTACTTC. It specifies CASSQTRDRRWETQYF. This chain uses TRBV7-2 with TRBJ2-5, with TRBD1 identical over 8 bases. Trimming cost V 5 bases and J 5 bases; bases outside gene matches: 13. The CDR3 extends over 16 amino acids. CDR1 is SGHTA and CDR2 is FQGNSA in the germline V gene. The variable domain in full, completed from reference TRBV7-2 and TRBJ2-5, reads GAGVSQSPSNKVTEKGKDVELRCDPISGHTALYWYRQSLGQGLEFLIYFQGNSAPDKSGLPSDRFSAERTGGSVSTLTIQRTQQEDSAVYLCASSQTRDRRWETQYFGPGTRLLVL.

The gene calls are TRBV7-8 and TRBJ1-4, with TRBD1 matching over 8 bases. CDR1 is SGHVS, CDR2 FQNEAQ, per germline. The CDR3 loop spans 15 amino acids. The J segment lost 3 bases and the V segment lost 6 bases, leaving 6 bases of the junction unmatched. CDR3 nucleotide sequence: TGTGCCAGCAGTGCAACAGGGGGACCTAATGAAAAACTGTTTTTT. Encoded protein: CASSATGGPNEKLFF.

The chain couples TRBV7-2 to TRBJ2-4, with D perhaps TRBD2 (6 bases). CDR1 and CDR2 from the germline V gene are SGHTA and FQGNSA. The V end lost 5 bases, the J end lost 6 bases, and 14 bases lay between the germline ends. The CDR3 runs 14 residues. CDR3 bases: TGTGCCAGCAGCGCGGGGTCTCGGGGAAACATTCAGTACTTC. It translates to CASSAGSRGNIQYF.